This T cell receptor beta chain stems from a study of T cells in Graves' hyperthyroidism and ophthalmopathy. This clonotype showed up many times. Trimming shortened V by 1 base and J by 7 bases, and 7 bases separated the two germline ends. Germline values: CDR1 SGHVS, CDR2 FQNEAQ. The CDR3 has 12 amino acids. Amplification of TCR beta CDR3 regions used RNA as the template. During a first-round RT-PCR of the TCR CDR3, the HTBI primer set was used. TCRdb re-analysed the multiplex PCR reads in MiXCR, keeping a single row per CDR3 protein. The table lists some 760,000 distinct CDR3 sequences, approximately 15% of them singletons.

This clonotype was obtained from a woman between 18 and 29 years old with Graves' hyperthyroidism. The chain recombines TRBV7-8 with TRBJ1-2; D not certain. Material: blood. The CDR3 DNA sequence: TGTGCCAGCAGCTTAGGTGGCCCTGGCTACACCTTC. This codes for CASSLGGPGYTF.